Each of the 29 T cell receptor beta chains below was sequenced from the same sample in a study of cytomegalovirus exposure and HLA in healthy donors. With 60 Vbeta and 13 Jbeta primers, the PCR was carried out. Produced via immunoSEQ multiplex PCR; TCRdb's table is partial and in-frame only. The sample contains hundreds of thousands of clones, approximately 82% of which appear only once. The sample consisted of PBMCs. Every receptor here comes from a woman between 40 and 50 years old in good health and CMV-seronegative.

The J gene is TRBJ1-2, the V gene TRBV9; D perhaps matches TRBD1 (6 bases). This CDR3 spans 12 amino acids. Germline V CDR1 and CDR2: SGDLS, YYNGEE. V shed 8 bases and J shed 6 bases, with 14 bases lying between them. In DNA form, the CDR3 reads TGTGCCAGTGCTACAGGGAACAATGGCTACACCTTC. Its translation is CASATGNNGYTF.

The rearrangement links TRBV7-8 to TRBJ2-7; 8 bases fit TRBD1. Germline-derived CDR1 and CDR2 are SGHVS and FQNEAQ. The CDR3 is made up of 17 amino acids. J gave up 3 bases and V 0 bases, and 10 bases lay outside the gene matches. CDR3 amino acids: CASSLAGQGWFGYEQYF. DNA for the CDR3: TGTGCCAGCAGCTTAGCAGGACAGGGCTGGTTCGGCTACGAGCAGTACTTC.

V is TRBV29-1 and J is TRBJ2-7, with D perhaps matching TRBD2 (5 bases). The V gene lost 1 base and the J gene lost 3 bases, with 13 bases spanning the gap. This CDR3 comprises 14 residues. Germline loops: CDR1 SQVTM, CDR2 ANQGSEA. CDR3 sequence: CSVEVPGSRYEQYF. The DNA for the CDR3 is TGCAGCGTTGAAGTACCGGGGTCACGCTACGAGCAGTACTTC.

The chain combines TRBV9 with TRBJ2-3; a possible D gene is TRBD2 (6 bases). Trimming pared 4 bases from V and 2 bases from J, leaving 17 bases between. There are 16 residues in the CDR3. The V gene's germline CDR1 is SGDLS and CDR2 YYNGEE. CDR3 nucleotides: TGTGCCAGCAGCTATGAGGGGCGGGGTTCCACAGATACGCAGTATTTT. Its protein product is CASSYEGRGSTDTQYF.

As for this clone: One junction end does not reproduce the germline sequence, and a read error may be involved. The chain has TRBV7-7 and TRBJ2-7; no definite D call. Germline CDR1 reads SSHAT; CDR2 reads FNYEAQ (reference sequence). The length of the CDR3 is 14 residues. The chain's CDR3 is CASSPSIGVGEQYF. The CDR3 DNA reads TGTGCTAGCAGTCCTAGTATTGGAGTTGGCGAGCAGTACTTC.

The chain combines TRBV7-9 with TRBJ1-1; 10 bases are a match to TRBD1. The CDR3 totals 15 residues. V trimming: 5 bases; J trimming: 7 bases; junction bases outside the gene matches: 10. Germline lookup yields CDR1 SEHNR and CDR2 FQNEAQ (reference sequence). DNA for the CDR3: TGTGCCAGCAGCCCCGACGACAGGGGGCGATTTGAAGCTTTCTTT. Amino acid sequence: CASSPDDRGRFEAFF.

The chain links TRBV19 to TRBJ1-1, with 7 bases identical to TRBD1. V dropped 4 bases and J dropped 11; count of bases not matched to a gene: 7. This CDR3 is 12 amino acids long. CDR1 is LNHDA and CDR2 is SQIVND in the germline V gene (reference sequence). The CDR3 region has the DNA TGTGCCAGTAGTAAGACAGGGATTTCGGCTTTCTTT. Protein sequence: CASSKTGISAFF.

Here the CDR3 DNA reads TGTGCCAGCAGCCAGTGGACAGGGAGCACAGATACGCAGTATTTT. Residues: CASSQWTGSTDTQYF. This sequence joins TRBV5-4 and TRBJ2-3; 8 nucleotides agree with TRBD1. The CDR3 extends over 15 amino acids. CDR1 is SGHNT and CDR2 is YYREEE in the germline V gene (reference sequence). J was trimmed by 0 bases and V by 4 bases; bases with no gene match: 4.

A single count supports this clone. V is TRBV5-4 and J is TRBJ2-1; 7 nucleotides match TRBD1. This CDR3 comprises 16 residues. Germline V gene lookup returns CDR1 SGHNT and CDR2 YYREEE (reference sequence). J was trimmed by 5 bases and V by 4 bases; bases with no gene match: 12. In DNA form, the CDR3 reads TGTGCCAGCAGCATAGGACAGGCGGTCCTCCACAATGAGCAGTTCTTC. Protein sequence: CASSIGQAVLHNEQFF. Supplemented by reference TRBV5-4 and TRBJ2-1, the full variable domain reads ETGVTQSPTHLIKTRGQQVTLRCSSQSGHNTVSWYQQALGQGPQFIFQYYREEENGRGNFPPRFSGLQFPNYSSELNVNALELDDSALYLCASSIGQAVLHNEQFFGPGTRLTVL.

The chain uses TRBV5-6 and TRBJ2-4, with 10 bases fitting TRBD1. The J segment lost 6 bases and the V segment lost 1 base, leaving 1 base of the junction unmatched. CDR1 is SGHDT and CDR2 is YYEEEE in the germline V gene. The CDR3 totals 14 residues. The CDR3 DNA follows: TGTGCCAGCAGCTTGTGGGACAGGGGAAACATTCAGTACTTC. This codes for CASSLWDRGNIQYF. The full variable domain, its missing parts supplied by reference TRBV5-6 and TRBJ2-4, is DAGVTQSPTHLIKTRGQQVTLRCSPKSGHDTVSWYQQALGQGPQFIFQYYEEEERQRGNFPDRFSGHQFPNYSSELNVNALLLGDSALYLCASSLWDRGNIQYFGAGTRLSVL.

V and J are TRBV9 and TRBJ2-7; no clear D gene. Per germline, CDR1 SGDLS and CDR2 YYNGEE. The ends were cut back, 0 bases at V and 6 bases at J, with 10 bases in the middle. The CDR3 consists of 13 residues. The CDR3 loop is CASSVEPPGEQYF. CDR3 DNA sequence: TGTGCCAGCAGCGTAGAACCCCCCGGCGAGCAGTACTTC.

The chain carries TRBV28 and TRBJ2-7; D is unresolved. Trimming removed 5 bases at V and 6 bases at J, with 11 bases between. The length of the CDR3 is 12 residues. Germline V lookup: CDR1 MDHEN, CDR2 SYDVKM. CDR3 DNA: TGTGCCAGCAGTCCCCGGTTTCGCGAGCAGTACTTC. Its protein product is CASSPRFREQYF.

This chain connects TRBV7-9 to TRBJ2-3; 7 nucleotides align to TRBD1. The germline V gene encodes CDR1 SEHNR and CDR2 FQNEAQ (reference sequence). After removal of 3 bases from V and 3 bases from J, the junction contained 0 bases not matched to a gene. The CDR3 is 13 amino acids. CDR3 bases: TGTGCCAGCAGCTTGACAGGGACAGATACGCAGTATTTT. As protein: CASSLTGTDTQYF.

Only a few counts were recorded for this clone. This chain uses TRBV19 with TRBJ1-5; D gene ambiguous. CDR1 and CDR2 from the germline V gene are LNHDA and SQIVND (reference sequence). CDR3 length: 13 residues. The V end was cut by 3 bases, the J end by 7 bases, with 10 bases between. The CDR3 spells CASSIGFGQPQHF. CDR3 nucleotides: TGTGCCAGTAGTATCGGTTTCGGGCAGCCCCAGCATTTT.

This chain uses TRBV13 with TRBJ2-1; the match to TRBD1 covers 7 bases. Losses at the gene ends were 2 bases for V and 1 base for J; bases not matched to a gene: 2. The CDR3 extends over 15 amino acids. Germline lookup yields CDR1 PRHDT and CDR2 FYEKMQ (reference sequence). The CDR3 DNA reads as TGTGCCAGCAGCTTAAAGACAGGGTCCTACAATGAGCAGTTCTTC. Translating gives CASSLKTGSYNEQFF.

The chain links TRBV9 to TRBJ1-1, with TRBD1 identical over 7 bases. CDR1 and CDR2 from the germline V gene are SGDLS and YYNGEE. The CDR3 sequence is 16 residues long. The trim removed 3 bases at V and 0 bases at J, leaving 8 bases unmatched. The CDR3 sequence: CASSGRDRLMNTEAFF. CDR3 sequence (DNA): TGTGCCAGCAGCGGACGGGACAGACTCATGAACACTGAAGCTTTCTTT. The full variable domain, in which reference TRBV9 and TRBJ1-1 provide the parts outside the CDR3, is DSGVTQTPKHLITATGQRVTLRCSPRSGDLSVYWYQQSLDQGLQFLIQYYNGEERAKGNILERFSAQQFPDLHSELNLSSLELGDSALYFCASSGRDRLMNTEAFFGQGTRLTVV.

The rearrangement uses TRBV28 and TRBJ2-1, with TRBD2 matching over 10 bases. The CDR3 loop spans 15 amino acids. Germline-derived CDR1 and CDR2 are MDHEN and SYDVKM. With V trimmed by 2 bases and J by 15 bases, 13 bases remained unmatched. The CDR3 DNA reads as TGTGCCAGCAGTTTACTAGCGGGGGCTACGAGCGGGAGGTTCTTC. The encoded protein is CASSLLAGATSGRFF.

The CDR3 here is CASSQGGGGEQFF. CDR3 bases: TGTGCCAGCAGCCAGGGAGGTGGTGGTGAGCAGTTCTTC. The rearrangement links TRBV7-9 to TRBJ2-1; perhaps TRBD2 as D (6 bases). The CDR3 has 13 amino acids. Trimming cost V 5 bases and J 9 bases, with 14 bases left between them. The germline V gene has CDR1 SEHNR and CDR2 FQNEAQ (reference sequence).

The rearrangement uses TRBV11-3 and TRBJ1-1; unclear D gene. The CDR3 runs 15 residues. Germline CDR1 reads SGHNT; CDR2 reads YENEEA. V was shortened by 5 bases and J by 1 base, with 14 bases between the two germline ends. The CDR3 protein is CASSPQAGKNTEAFF. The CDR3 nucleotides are TGTGCCAGCAGCCCGCAGGCTGGAAAGAACACTGAAGCTTTCTTT.

CDR3 residues: CASSQTGTGREKLFF. The CDR3, as DNA: TGCGCCAGCAGCCAAACCGGGACAGGGCGCGAAAAACTGTTTTTT. The chain is built from TRBV4-1 and TRBJ1-4; 9 nucleotides align to TRBD1. The CDR3 sequence is 15 residues long. Germline CDR1 MGHRA, CDR2 YSYEKL. V lost 2 bases, J lost 8 bases, and 6 bases stayed unmatched.

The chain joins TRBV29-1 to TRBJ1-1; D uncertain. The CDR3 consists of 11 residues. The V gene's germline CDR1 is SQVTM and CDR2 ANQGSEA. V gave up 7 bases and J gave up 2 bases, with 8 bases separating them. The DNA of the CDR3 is TGCAGCGCCGGACTAAACACTGAAGCTTTCTTT. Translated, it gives CSAGLNTEAFF.

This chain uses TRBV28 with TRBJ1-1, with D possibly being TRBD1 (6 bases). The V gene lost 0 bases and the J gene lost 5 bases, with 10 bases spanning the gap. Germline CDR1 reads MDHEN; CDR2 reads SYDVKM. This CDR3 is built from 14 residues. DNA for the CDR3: TGTGCCAGCAGTTTATGGGGGGCGCGGACTGAAGCTTTCTTT. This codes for CASSLWGARTEAFF.

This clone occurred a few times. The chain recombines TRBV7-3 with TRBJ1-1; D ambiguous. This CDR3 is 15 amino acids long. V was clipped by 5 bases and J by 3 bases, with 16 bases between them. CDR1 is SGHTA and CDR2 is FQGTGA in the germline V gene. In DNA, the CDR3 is TGTGCCAGCAGCCTCTCCCCCGTGGTAGACACTGAAGCTTTCTTT. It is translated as CASSLSPVVDTEAFF.

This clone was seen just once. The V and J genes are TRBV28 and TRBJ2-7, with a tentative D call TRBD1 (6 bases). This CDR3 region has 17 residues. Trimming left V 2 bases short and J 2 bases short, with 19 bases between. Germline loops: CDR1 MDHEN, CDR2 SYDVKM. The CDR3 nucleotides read TGTGCCAGCAGTTTACACACCGGGACACACGTCGCCTACGAGCAGTACTTC. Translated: CASSLHTGTHVAYEQYF. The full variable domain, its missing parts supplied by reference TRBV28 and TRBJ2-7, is DVKVTQSSRYLVKRTGEKVFLECVQDMDHENMFWYRQDPGLGLRLIYFSYDVKMKEKGDIPEGYSVSREKKERFSLILESASTNQTSMYLCASSLHTGTHVAYEQYFGPGTRLTVT.

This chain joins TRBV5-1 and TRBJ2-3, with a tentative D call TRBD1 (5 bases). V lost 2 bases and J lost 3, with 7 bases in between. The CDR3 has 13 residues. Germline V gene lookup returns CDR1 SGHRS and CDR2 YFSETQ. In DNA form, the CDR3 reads TGCGCCAGCAGCTTCCCAGGGACAGATACGCAGTATTTT. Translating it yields CASSFPGTDTQYF.

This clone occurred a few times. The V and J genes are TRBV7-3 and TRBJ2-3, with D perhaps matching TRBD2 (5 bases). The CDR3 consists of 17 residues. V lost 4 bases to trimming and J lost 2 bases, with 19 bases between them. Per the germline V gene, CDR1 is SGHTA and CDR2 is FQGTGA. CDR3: CASSSPRGAGDTDTQYF. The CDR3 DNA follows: TGTGCCAGCAGCTCCCCCCGGGGAGCCGGCGACACAGATACGCAGTATTTT.

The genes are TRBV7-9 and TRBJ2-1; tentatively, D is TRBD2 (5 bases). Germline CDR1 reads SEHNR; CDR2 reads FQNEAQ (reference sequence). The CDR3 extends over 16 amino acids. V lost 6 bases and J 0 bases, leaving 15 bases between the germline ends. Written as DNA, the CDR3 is TGTGCCAGCAGGTTCCAAGCGGAGCCCTCCTACAATGAGCAGTTCTTC. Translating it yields CASRFQAEPSYNEQFF.

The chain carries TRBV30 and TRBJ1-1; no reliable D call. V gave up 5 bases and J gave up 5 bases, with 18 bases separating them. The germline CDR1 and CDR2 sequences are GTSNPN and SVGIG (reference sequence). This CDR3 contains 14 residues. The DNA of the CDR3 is TGTGCCTGGGTACTCATGTCTAGGCTTACTGAAGCTTTCTTT. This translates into CAWVLMSRLTEAFF.

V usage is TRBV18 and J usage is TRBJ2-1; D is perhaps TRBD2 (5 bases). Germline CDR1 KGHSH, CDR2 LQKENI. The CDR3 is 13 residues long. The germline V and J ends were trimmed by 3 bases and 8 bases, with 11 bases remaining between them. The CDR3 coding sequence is TGTGCCAGCTCACCGGGAGCGAGGGATGAGCAGTTCTTC. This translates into CASSPGARDEQFF.